This TCR beta chain stems from a study of blood T cells in healthy people across ages. Study summary: Capturing about one barcoded beta molecule per two T cells was achieved by template switching.

Comments on this clonotype: Its antigen is unknown.

Notes on the study in general: Long-lived donors exceeded aged donors in naive CD4+ cells and diversity.

This CDR3 spans 14 amino acids. Between the trimmed V and J ends, which lost 3 bases and 5 bases, there was a span of 14 bases. Germline assignment: CDR1 SGHVS and CDR2 FNYEAQ. A J-beta primer mix and a sample-barcoded 5' primer were used in a second PCR of about 7 to 12 cycles. TCRdb itself ran the 5' RACE reads through MiXCR, one entry per CDR3 protein. The sample yields around 1,500,000 distinct CDR3 sequences, about 30% seen once. The source material was blood. This clonotype was obtained from a woman in her 30s in good health. The gene calls are TRBV7-6 and TRBJ2-7, with D perhaps TRBD2 (6 bases). DNA of the CDR3: TGTGCCAGCAGCTTGGTGCTGGGGGGTAACGAGCAGTACTTC. Translated, it gives CASSLVLGGNEQYF.